One and the same sample provided the 4 T cell receptor beta chains below, sequenced in a study of blood T cells in healthy people across ages. Sample-barcoded 5' priming and a J-beta primer mix drove a second PCR of about 6 to 11 cycles. In TCRdb, the 5' RACE reads were re-called with MiXCR into one record per CDR3 protein. The sample gives hundreds of thousands of distinct CDR3 sequences, 49% of which show up once; under 35% is in the top ten. Sequencing was performed on blood. The receptor source for this set is a woman in her fifties or sixties in good health.

This chain uses TRBV10-3 with TRBJ2-3; TRBD2 agrees at 14 bases. This CDR3 has 16 amino acids. Trimming at V came to 5 bases and at J to 4 bases, leaving 5 bases not matched to a gene. Germline CDR1 is ENHRY and CDR2 is SYGVKD. The CDR3 nucleotides read TGTGCCATCAGTACGGGACTAGCGGGAGCCCCAGATACGCAGTATTTT. Its protein product is CAISTGLAGAPDTQYF.

This chain links TRBV20-1 with TRBJ2-1, with 11 bases that match TRBD2. The CDR3 length is 16 residues. After removal of 5 bases from V and 3 bases from J, the junction contained 9 bases not matched to a gene. The V gene's germline CDR1 is DFQATT and CDR2 SNEGSKA (reference sequence). The CDR3 DNA sequence: TGCAGTGCTCGAGTACTAGCGGGAGACAACTACAATGAGCAGTTCTTC. As protein: CSARVLAGDNYNEQFF.

The chain employs TRBV20-1 and TRBJ2-5; D call uncertain. Germline-derived CDR1 and CDR2 are DFQATT and SNEGSKA (reference sequence). There are 14 residues in the CDR3. V dropped 6 bases and J dropped 11 bases, with 25 bases sitting between them. CDR3 residues: CSAIWGAANNEQYF. The CDR3 bases are TGCAGTGCCATTTGGGGTGCGGCTAACAATGAGCAGTACTTC.

In the case of this clonotype: A much larger clone is a single base away; this may be a read error. V is TRBV7-2 and J is TRBJ2-7, with D unclear. Germline CDR1 is SGHTA and CDR2 is FQGNSA. The CDR3 contains 15 residues. The V gene lost 5 bases and the J gene lost 3 bases, with 17 bases spanning the gap. The DNA of the CDR3 is TGTGCCAGCAGCCGATATGGGGATCGGTTCTACGAGCAGTACTTC. Amino acid sequence: CASSRYGDRFYEQYF.